Listed here is a single T cell receptor (beta chain). Its antigen is still unknown. This specimen belongs to a study of shared clonotypes between healthy human individuals. Study summary: Each donor's CD8 memory used one plate, CD8 naive two, each CD4 subset three.

Findings and limits, study-wide: Clonotypes that were shared across a handful of donors made up roughly 5.2% of naive CD4 clonotypes. When compared with the clonotypes that were shared by all four sorted-subset donors, the non-shared clonotypes turned out to have lower generation probabilities.

CDR1 is SGHRS and CDR2 is YFSETQ in the germline V gene. Trimming at V came to 4 bases and at J to 8 bases, leaving 9 bases not matched to a gene. This CDR3 has 14 residues. Data came from immunoSEQ multiplex PCR; TCRdb stores just in-frame clones and leaves some out. The table lists approximately 1.5 million clones, 98% to 99% of them singletons. This sequence joins TRBV5-1 and TRBJ2-1; the match to TRBD1 covers 7 bases. Source material: naive CD4+ T cells sorted from blood. Documented subset: CD45RA+ positively selected. This sequence originates from a young man in good health. CDR3 sequence reads: CASSENRQGYEQFF. The CDR3 nucleotides read TGCGCCAGCAGCGAAAATCGACAGGGTTATGAGCAGTTCTTC.